The present T cell receptor beta chain was sequenced within a study of Tregs in tolerant kidney transplant recipients. Study details: CD4+CD25+CD127- cells came from approximately 3-day belatacept mixed lymphocyte reactions, some with roughly five-day graft donor restimulation.

Method: immunoSEQ multiplex PCR; TCRdb's copy keeps in-frame clones and lacks some. The repertoire has 2,500 to 3,000 clones, around two fifths of them found once; the top ten carry approximately 7.3%. This clone showed up just a few times. The target antigen is unknown. V lost 3 bases and J lost 7; bases outside the gene matches: 7. The V gene's germline CDR1 is LNHDA and CDR2 SQIVND (reference sequence). The CDR3 is made up of 16 amino acids. The sequenced material came from Tregs from blood grown in culture. V and J are TRBV19 and TRBJ1-5, with 12 positions matching TRBD1. This TCR was sampled from a human donor in good health. The CDR3 nucleotides read TGTGCCAGTAGTATCCGGGGACAGGGGGCCGGGCAGCCCCAGCATTTT. It codes for CASSIRGQGAGQPQHF.